This T cell receptor beta chain was observed in a study of quantifying T cell responses using KT2 cells. For the study at large: TCR alpha and beta constant-region primers primed reverse transcription of RNA. Under optimum conditions, T4 ligation efficiency was estimated at more than 8%. Findings and caveats of the study: Very high KT2 spike-in numbers caused saturation in KT2 sequence detection.

Known numbers of the T cell clone KT2 were added to PBMC. As to this clonotype: Its antigen is unknown.

A single-stranded UMI oligo with SP2 sequence was ligated to cDNA 3' ends. First-round PCR used about 4 cycles and beta primers RC1.1 and RC1.2 covering TRBC1 and TRBC2. TCRdb analysed the UMI-ligation and nested PCR reads with MiXCR anew, one entry per CDR3 protein. This sample has over 55,000 distinct CDR3 sequences, with 12% found just once. Germline values: CDR1 GTSNPN, CDR2 SVGIG (reference sequence). The CDR3 extends over 14 amino acids. The rearrangement links TRBV30 to TRBJ2-3; either TRBD1 or TRBD2 may fit D (6 bases each). Sample: PBMCs spiked with cells of the T cell clone KT2. The sequence was collected from a human donor. The CDR3 spells CAVQGGGGTDTQYF. The CDR3 DNA is TGTGCTGTTCAAGGGGGAGGAGGCACAGATACGCAGTATTTT.